These T cell receptor beta chains were read from a single sample in a study of a mutant IDH1 vaccine in newly diagnosed glioma. For these TCRs, the target antigens are not known. Using immunoSEQ multiplex PCR, the repertoire was profiled, and TCRdb retains in-frame clones only, with some absent. The sample holds tens of thousands of clones; approximately 85% are singletons and the top ten take roughly 2.2%. The material was PBMCs, obtained from a glioma patient whose treatment included an IDH1 peptide vaccine. The receptors here all came from a man aged 25-40 years with glioma. Some clones in this sample may be carry-over from other donors' samples. CDR3s include the opening cysteine and the closing phenylalanine or tryptophan. A D gene is named only where the DNA matches it firmly. A clone size is listed for some rows: how often the clone was seen (once, few, many), or a class if it is expanded.

d_call	clone_size	v_call	j_call	cdr3_aa	cdr3_nt
TRBD1	once	TRBV27	TRBJ1-6	CASRKLDRANSPLHF	TGTGCCAGCAGGAAATTGGACAGGGCTAATTCACCCCTCCACTTT
.	.	TRBV18	TRBJ2-2	CASSPEGRGTGELFF	TGTGCCAGCTCACCAGAAGGTCGGGGCACCGGGGAGCTGTTTTTT
TRBD2	once	TRBV6-6	TRBJ2-1	CASSYLAGVNNEQFF	TGTGCCAGCAGTTACCTAGCGGGAGTAAACAATGAGCAGTTCTTC
.	.	TRBV2	TRBJ2-2	CASTLELGNTGELFF	TGTGCCAGCACCCTTGAATTGGGCAACACCGGGGAGCTGTTTTTT
TRBD1	.	TRBV27	TRBJ2-5	CASSFGRGRFQYF	TGTGCCAGCAGTTTCGGCAGGGGGCGTTTTCAGTACTTC
TRBD1	.	TRBV6-6	TRBJ2-7	CASSVQGAGEQYF	TGTGCCAGCTCTGTGCAGGGGGCGGGCGAGCAGTACTTC
TRBD2	.	TRBV28	TRBJ2-7	CASSFRRGRGYEQYF	TGTGCCAGCAGTTTTCGGAGAGGGAGGGGATACGAGCAGTACTTC
TRBD1	.	TRBV15	TRBJ2-7	CATSIQQGALGEQYF	TGTGCCACCAGCATACAACAGGGGGCGTTGGGCGAGCAGTACTTC
.	.	TRBV9	TRBJ1-3	CASSDTGKTGNTIYF	TGTGCCAGCAGTGATACAGGGAAGACTGGAAACACCATATATTTT
TRBD2	.	TRBV29-1	TRBJ2-7	CSVAGTSGSRSYEQYF	TGCAGCGTTGCCGGGACTAGCGGGTCGCGCTCCTACGAGCAGTACTTC
.	once	TRBV4-1	TRBJ1-1	CASSRERVGGPPNTEAFF	TGCGCCAGCAGCCGGGAACGTGTGGGCGGGCCGCCGAACACTGAAGCTTTCTTT
.	.	TRBV7-2	TRBJ1-5	CASSLGAGRANQPQHF	TGTGCCAGCAGCTTAGGGGCTGGGAGGGCCAATCAGCCCCAGCATTTT
.	.	TRBV4-3	TRBJ2-7	CASSQDTGPVEQYF	TGCGCCAGCAGCCAAGATACCGGCCCCGTCGAGCAGTACTTC
.	.	TRBV27	TRBJ1-2	CASKEGGRDYGYTF	TGTGCCAGCAAAGAGGGGGGACGCGACTATGGCTACACCTTC
.	.	TRBV7-2	TRBJ2-2	CASSPSGTPTTGELFF	TGTGCCAGCAGCCCTTCGGGGACTCCTACCACCGGGGAGCTGTTTTTT
.	.	TRBV29-1	TRBJ2-2	CSARGGLNTGELFF	TGCAGCGCCCGAGGGGGTCTGAACACCGGGGAGCTGTTTTTT
TRBD1	once	TRBV5-6	TRBJ1-6	CASSLAGQGTPYNSPLHF	TGTGCCAGCAGCTTGGCCGGACAGGGAACGCCCTATAATTCACCCCTCCACTTT
TRBD1	.	TRBV7-3	TRBJ1-3	CASSLTGSGNTIYF	TGTGCCAGCAGCTTGACAGGGTCTGGAAACACCATATATTTT
.	.	TRBV6-1	TRBJ1-5	CASSARGYSNQPQHF	TGTGCCAGCAGTGCGCGGGGGTATAGCAATCAGCCCCAGCATTTT
.	.	TRBV7-2	TRBJ2-1	CASSLTNEQFF	TGTGCCAGCAGCCTTACTAATGAGCAGTTCTTC
.	.	TRBV7-6	TRBJ2-7	CASSLNRDYEQYF	TGTGCCAGCAGCTTGAACAGGGACTACGAGCAGTACTTC
TRBD1	.	TRBV19	TRBJ2-7	CASSMTGQAIYEQYF	TGTGCCAGTAGTATGACCGGACAGGCCATCTACGAGCAGTACTTC
TRBD2	.	TRBV28	TRBJ2-5	CASSLPGTTYQETQYF	TGTGCCAGCAGTTTACCCGGGACTACGTACCAAGAGACCCAGTACTTC
TRBD1	.	TRBV4-1	TRBJ1-1	CASSQRPRDRNTEAFF	TGCGCCAGCAGCCAGAGGCCCCGGGACAGGAACACTGAAGCTTTCTTT
.	.	TRBV27	TRBJ2-2	CASGGSIGTGELFF	TGTGCCAGCGGAGGGAGTATTGGCACCGGGGAGCTGTTTTTT
.	few	TRBV7-8	TRBJ2-2	CASSSRGASTNTGELFF	TGTGCCAGCAGCTCCCGAGGGGCTTCGACGAACACCGGGGAGCTGTTTTTT
TRBD1	.	TRBV5-1	TRBJ1-2	CASSVNPGQGNYGYTF	TGCGCCAGCAGCGTAAACCCGGGACAGGGAAACTATGGCTACACCTTC
TRBD1	.	TRBV29-1	TRBJ2-1	CSVEPQRGTGINNEQFF	TGCAGCGTTGAACCTCAGAGGGGGACAGGAATTAACAATGAGCAGTTCTTC
.	once	TRBV28	TRBJ1-5	CASSFWGQPQHF	TGTGCCAGCAGTTTTTGGGGTCAGCCCCAGCATTTT
.	.	TRBV27	TRBJ2-7	CASSLFHEGEQYF	TGTGCCAGCAGTTTATTTCACGAAGGCGAGCAGTACTTC
.	.	TRBV28	TRBJ1-4	CASSQTGPINEKLFF	TGTGCCAGCAGTCAGACAGGACCTATTAATGAAAAACTGTTTTTT
.	.	TRBV10-2	TRBJ2-5	CASSESETQYF	TGCGCCAGCAGTGAGTCAGAGACCCAGTACTTC
TRBD1	.	TRBV6-1	TRBJ2-7	CASSNRGQNYEQYF	TGTGCCAGCAGCAATCGGGGACAGAACTACGAGCAGTACTTC
TRBD2	.	TRBV4-2	TRBJ2-1	CASSQDNGLAGGRRSSYNEQFF	TGTGCCAGCAGCCAAGACAACGGACTAGCGGGGGGCCGGCGCTCCTCCTACAATGAGCAGTTCTTC
TRBD1	.	TRBV10-3	TRBJ1-3	CAISDGTGGGVIYF	TGTGCCATCAGTGACGGGACAGGGGGCGGTGTCATATATTTT
TRBD2	.	TRBV28	TRBJ2-5	CASSLSLAGVETQYF	TGTGCCAGCAGTTTAAGCCTAGCGGGGGTAGAGACCCAGTACTTC
.	.	TRBV5-6	TRBJ2-7	CASSLVVEGAEQYF	TGTGCCAGCAGCTTGGTTGTTGAGGGAGCCGAGCAGTACTTC
.	.	TRBV4-1	TRBJ2-3	CASSLTAGGDTQYF	TGCGCCAGCAGCCTCACTGCTGGGGGAGATACGCAGTATTTT
.	.	TRBV6-1	TRBJ2-7	CASSDRQVPYEQYF	TGTGCCAGCAGTGACCGACAGGTCCCCTACGAGCAGTACTTC
.	.	TRBV5-6	TRBJ1-1	CASSLGRDGYDTEAFF	TGTGCCAGCAGCCTGGGACGGGACGGATATGACACTGAAGCTTTCTTT
.	once	TRBV7-2	TRBJ1-4	CASSFLGPNVEKLFF	TGTGCCAGCAGCTTTCTGGGCCCCAACGTCGAAAAACTGTTTTTT